The rows below give T cell receptor beta chains drawn from one sample of a study of T-cell memory formation after mild COVID-19. One entry per CDR3 protein, called by TCRdb with MiXCR from the 5' RACE reads. The table lists some 150,000 distinct CDR3 sequences, 20% to 25% of them singletons. The sample taken for sequencing was PBMCs or a T cell subset sorted from them (not recorded which). The receptor set was obtained from an adult woman who had mild COVID-19 (a few samples of this study predate the infection). Cell type and time point are not known. Each CDR3 is given with its conserved first and last residue. The order of the fields is V gene, clone size, J gene, D gene, CDR3 DNA, CDR3 protein. D genes are given only for firm matches. Not all rows give a size; the values are once, few, many and, for expanded clones, a class.

>TRBV7-9|few|TRBJ2-1|.
TGTGCCAGCAGCTTAGGAGGTTTGGGTAATGAGCAGTTCTTC
CASSLGGLGNEQFF
>TRBV6-5|few|TRBJ1-1|.
TGTGCCAGCAGTTACTCGATTGGGGTGGACACTGAAGCTTTCTTT
CASSYSIGVDTEAFF
>TRBV12-3/TRBV12-4|few|TRBJ2-1|TRBD2
TGTGCCAGCAGTTTCAATGACCCTGGGCTAGCGGGATGGCGCTCCTACAATGAGCAGTTCTTC
CASSFNDPGLAGWRSYNEQFF
>TRBV6-2/TRBV6-3|.|TRBJ2-7|.
TGTGCCATCGAGGGTCCGAACTACGAGCAGTACTTC
CAIEGPNYEQYF
>TRBV7-9|.|TRBJ1-2|TRBD1
TGTGCCAGCAGCCCCCCACTTGGGCAGGGGGCGAACTATGGCTACACCTTC
CASSPPLGQGANYGYTF
>TRBV15|few|TRBJ2-1|.
TGTGCCACCAGCAGAGATATCCGGGATGAGCAGTTCTTC
CATSRDIRDEQFF
>TRBV13|few|TRBJ2-1|TRBD2
TGTGCCAGCAGCTTAGTGGCGCGGGAGGGCCTCAATGAGCAGTTCTTC
CASSLVAREGLNEQFF
>TRBV5-1|few|TRBJ2-3|.
TGCGCCAGCAGCTTGGGCACAGGGATGGATACGCAGTATTTT
CASSLGTGMDTQYF
>TRBV30|.|TRBJ2-7|.
TGTGCCTGGAGCGAAGCAGGGTCATTTCCATACGAGCAGTACTTC
CAWSEAGSFPYEQYF
>TRBV5-1|.|TRBJ2-2|.
TGCGCCAGCAGCTTAAGTGGGACGCCGAACACCGGGGAGCTGTTTTTT
CASSLSGTPNTGELFF
>TRBV4-1|.|TRBJ1-1|TRBD1
TGCGCCAGCAGCACGGGACAGTTCGGGGGAACCACTGAAGCTTTCTTT
CASSTGQFGGTTEAFF
>TRBV7-9|few|TRBJ2-1|TRBD2
TGTGCCAGCAGTCCGGGACTAGCGGGAGGGCCCGGTGAGCAGTTCTTC
CASSPGLAGGPGEQFF
>TRBV11-2|.|TRBJ2-1|TRBD2
TGTGCCAGCAGCTCGAGACTAGCGGGAGGGCTAAAGAGCTCCTACAATGAGCAGTTCTTC
CASSSRLAGGLKSSYNEQFF
>TRBV7-2|.|TRBJ2-7|.
TGTGCCAGCAGCCTTACCCGGGGGCCAGACTACGAGCAGTACTTC
CASSLTRGPDYEQYF
>TRBV29-1|.|TRBJ2-7|TRBD1
TGCATCGTGGGGACAGGGGTCTCCTACGAGCAGTACTTC
CIVGTGVSYEQYF
>TRBV6-2/TRBV6-3|.|TRBJ2-7|.
TGTGCCAGCAGTTACGAAGTGGGACCCTCCTACGAGCAGTACTTC
CASSYEVGPSYEQYF
>TRBV4-1|few|TRBJ1-1|.
TGCGCCAGCAGCCGACCGGGGGAAGGTGTCACTGAAGCTTTCTTT
CASSRPGEGVTEAFF
>TRBV5-6|.|TRBJ1-5|TRBD1
TGTGCCAGCAGTAGAGGGACAGTTCAGCCCCAGCATTTT
CASSRGTVQPQHF
>TRBV12-3/TRBV12-4|many|TRBJ2-1|TRBD2
TGTGCCAGCCGTCATCTAGCGGGAGGAAACAATGAGCAGTTCTTC
CASRHLAGGNNEQFF
>TRBV5-1|few|TRBJ2-7|.
TGCGCCAGCAGACCTGGGGAGGGGGCTTCCTACGAGCAGTACTTC
CASRPGEGASYEQYF
>TRBV30|few|TRBJ2-1|.
TGTGCCTGGAGAGGAAAGACTAGGCTCGATGAGCAGTTCTTC
CAWRGKTRLDEQFF
>TRBV12-3/TRBV12-4|few|TRBJ1-2|.
TGTGCCAGCAGTACCTCCCAGTCTTACTATGGCTACACCTTC
CASSTSQSYYGYTF
>TRBV29-1|few|TRBJ2-1|.
TGCAGCGTGTCTAAGGACTACTCCTACAATGAGCAGTTCTTC
CSVSKDYSYNEQFF
>TRBV7-9|few|TRBJ2-7|.
TGTGCCAGCAGCTTAGATGGGGGCCGCTCCTACGAGCAGTACTTC
CASSLDGGRSYEQYF
>TRBV29-1|few|TRBJ2-7|TRBD1
TGCAGCGTCCCGGGACAGGGGCGTGAGCAGTACTTC
CSVPGQGREQYF
>TRBV14|few|TRBJ2-1|TRBD2
TGTGCCAGCAGCCAGCGTCTAGCGGACAATGAGCAGTTCTTC
CASSQRLADNEQFF
>TRBV11-3|.|TRBJ2-5|TRBD2
TGTGCCAGCAGCTTATCGGGGGGAGGAGAGACCCAGTACTTC
CASSLSGGGETQYF
>TRBV4-2|few|TRBJ2-7|.
TGTGCCAGCAGCCAAGAAGAGGGGCCTAGCTCCTACGAGCAGTACTTC
CASSQEEGPSSYEQYF
>TRBV7-8|few|TRBJ2-3|TRBD2
TGTGCCAGCAGTCCAATGCTAGCGGACGGGGCAGATACGCAGTATTTT
CASSPMLADGADTQYF
>TRBV5-1|.|TRBJ1-2|TRBD1
TGCGCCAGCAGCTTGGCCGAGGGGGCGGATGGCTACACCTTC
CASSLAEGADGYTF
>TRBV12-3/TRBV12-4|.|TRBJ2-1|TRBD1
TGTGCCAGCAGACAGGGGATCGGGAATGAGCAGTTCTTC
CASRQGIGNEQFF
>TRBV7-9|few|TRBJ1-1|.
TGTGCCAGCAGCTTATGGGGGACTGAAGCTTTCTTT
CASSLWGTEAFF
>TRBV11-2|.|TRBJ2-5|TRBD2
TGTGCCAGCAGCGAGACTAGCGGGAGGGAGACCCAGTACTTC
CASSETSGRETQYF
>TRBV7-8|few|TRBJ1-2|.
TGTGCCAGCAGCTTACCGGGGAACTATGGCTACACCTTC
CASSLPGNYGYTF
>TRBV4-2|.|TRBJ1-5|.
TGTGCCAGCAGCCAGACAGACGAAAGCAATCAGCCCCAGCATTTT
CASSQTDESNQPQHF
>TRBV5-1|few|TRBJ2-5|.
TGCGCCAGCAGCTTCGGCCGAGAGACCCAGTACTTC
CASSFGRETQYF
>TRBV6-2/TRBV6-3|.|TRBJ1-6|TRBD1
TGTGCCAGCAGTGAATCCTTTAGGGGGCGAAGTTCACCCCTCCACTTT
CASSESFRGRSSPLHF
>TRBV7-6|few|TRBJ2-3|.
TGTGCCAGCAGTCCTCTCCCCACAGATACGCAGTATTTT
CASSPLPTDTQYF
>TRBV29-1|.|TRBJ2-6|.
TGCAGCGTTGAAGAGGACAGCAGCTCTGGGGCCAACGTCCTGACTTTC
CSVEEDSSSGANVLTF
>TRBV2|.|TRBJ1-1|.
TGTGCCAGCAGTGAGAGGAGGTACACTGAAGCTTTCTTT
CASSERRYTEAFF
>TRBV4-3|.|TRBJ2-1|TRBD2
TGCGCCAGCAGCCAATCCCAGACTAGCGGGAGGATGAATGAGCAGTTCTTC
CASSQSQTSGRMNEQFF
>TRBV12-3/TRBV12-4|few|TRBJ2-7|.
TGTGCCAGCAGTCCGGTTTGGGGTGAGCAGTACTTC
CASSPVWGEQYF
>TRBV7-8|.|TRBJ2-7|.
TGTGCCAGCAGCGCTATCCAGGGTTCCTACGAGCAGTACTTC
CASSAIQGSYEQYF
>TRBV4-1|.|TRBJ1-1|.
TGCGCCAGCAGCCAAAAACAGGGAACCACTGAAGCTTTCTTT
CASSQKQGTTEAFF
>TRBV7-9|.|TRBJ1-2|TRBD1
TGTGCCAGCAGCCCCCCGGGACAGGCATATGGCTACACCTTC
CASSPPGQAYGYTF
>TRBV7-6|few|TRBJ2-1|.
TGTGCCAGCAGCTTAGAGGCCGCAGGGCGGGATGAGCAGTTCTTC
CASSLEAAGRDEQFF
>TRBV6-1|.|TRBJ2-7|TRBD1
TGTGCCAGCAGGGCCGGACAGGGGAAAAATTACGAGCAGTACTTC
CASRAGQGKNYEQYF
>TRBV4-2|.|TRBJ2-7|TRBD2
TGTGCCAGCAGCCCGTGGGCTAGCGGGTCCTACGAGCAGTACTTC
CASSPWASGSYEQYF
>TRBV5-1|.|TRBJ2-3|TRBD2
TGCGCCAGAAGCTTGGGACTAGCGGAATGCAAAGATCTCTCAAGCACAGATACGCAGTATTTT
CARSLGLAECKDLSSTDTQYF
>TRBV7-8|.|TRBJ2-1|.
TGTGCCAGTACCATGGTTACTAGCTCCTACAATGAGCAGTTCTTC
CASTMVTSSYNEQFF
>TRBV6-5|few|TRBJ2-7|.
TGTGCCAGCAGTCCCTTTAAGTCCTACGAGCAGTACTTC
CASSPFKSYEQYF
>TRBV12-3/TRBV12-4|few|TRBJ1-1|.
TGTGCCAGCAGTTTGGGTGACACCCGGTACACTGAAGCTTTCTTT
CASSLGDTRYTEAFF
>TRBV12-3/TRBV12-4|few|TRBJ2-7|TRBD2
TGTGCCAGCAGTTCGGTAATGGGACTAGCCTCCAACGAGCAGTACTTC
CASSSVMGLASNEQYF
>TRBV6-5|few|TRBJ2-6|.
TGTGCCAGCAGTTTCAACAGGGATGATTCGGTATTTGGGGCCAACGTCCTGACTTTC
CASSFNRDDSVFGANVLTF
>TRBV6-2/TRBV6-3|.|TRBJ2-5|TRBD1
TGTGCCAGCAGCCATCAGGGGACAGGGGAAGAGACCCAGTACTTC
CASSHQGTGEETQYF
>TRBV6-2/TRBV6-3|few|TRBJ2-7|.
TGTGCCAGCAGTTACTCGGCATACTACGAGCAGTACTTC
CASSYSAYYEQYF